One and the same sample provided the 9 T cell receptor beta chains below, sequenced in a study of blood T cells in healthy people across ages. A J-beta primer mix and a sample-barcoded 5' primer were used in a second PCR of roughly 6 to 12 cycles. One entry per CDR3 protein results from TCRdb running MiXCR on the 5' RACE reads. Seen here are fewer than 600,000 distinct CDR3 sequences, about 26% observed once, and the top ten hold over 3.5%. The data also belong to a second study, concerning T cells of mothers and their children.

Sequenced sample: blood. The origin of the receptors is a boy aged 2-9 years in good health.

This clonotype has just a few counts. The DNA for the CDR3 is TGTGCCAGCAGCTTAGGTCGTAGCGGGAGCTACAATGAGCAGTTCTTC. Translation gives CASSLGRSGSYNEQFF. The chain is built from TRBV7-6 and TRBJ2-1, with 9 bases identical to TRBD2. This CDR3 is built from 16 residues. V lost 1 base to trimming and J lost 3 bases; unmatched junction nucleotides: 4. Germline V lookup: CDR1 SGHVS, CDR2 FNYEAQ.

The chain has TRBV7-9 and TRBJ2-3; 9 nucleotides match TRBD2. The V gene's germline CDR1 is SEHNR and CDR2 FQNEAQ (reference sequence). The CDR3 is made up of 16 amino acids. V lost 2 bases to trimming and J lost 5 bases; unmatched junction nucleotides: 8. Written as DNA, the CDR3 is TGTGCCAGCAGCTTACTAGCGGGACACAGGGGAGATACGCAGTATTTT. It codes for CASSLLAGHRGDTQYF. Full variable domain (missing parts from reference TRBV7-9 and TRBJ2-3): DTGVSQNPRHKITKRGQNVTFRCDPISEHNRLYWYRQTLGQGPEFLTYFQNEAQLEKSRLLSDRFSAERPKGSFSTLEIQRTEQGDSAMYLCASSLLAGHRGDTQYFGPGTRLTVL.

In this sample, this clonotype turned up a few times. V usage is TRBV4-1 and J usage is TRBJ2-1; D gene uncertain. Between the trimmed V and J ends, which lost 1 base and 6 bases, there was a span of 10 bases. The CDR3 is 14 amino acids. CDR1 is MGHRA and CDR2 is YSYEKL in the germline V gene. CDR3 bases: TGCGCCAGCAGCCAAGTTGAAGCCCGCAATGAGCAGTTCTTC. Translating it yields CASSQVEARNEQFF.

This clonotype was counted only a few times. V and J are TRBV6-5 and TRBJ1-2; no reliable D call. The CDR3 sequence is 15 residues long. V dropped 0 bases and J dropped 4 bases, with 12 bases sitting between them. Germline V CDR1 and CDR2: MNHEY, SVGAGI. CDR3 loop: CASSYSNEGGYGYTF. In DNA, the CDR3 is TGTGCCAGCAGTTACTCGAATGAAGGAGGCTATGGCTACACCTTC.

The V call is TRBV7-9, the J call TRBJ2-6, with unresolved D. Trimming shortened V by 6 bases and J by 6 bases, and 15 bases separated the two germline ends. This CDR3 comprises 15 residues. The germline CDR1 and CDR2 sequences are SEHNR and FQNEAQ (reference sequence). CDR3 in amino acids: CASSPRRLKANVLTF. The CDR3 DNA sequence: TGTGCCAGCAGTCCTAGGCGCCTTAAGGCCAACGTCCTGACTTTC.

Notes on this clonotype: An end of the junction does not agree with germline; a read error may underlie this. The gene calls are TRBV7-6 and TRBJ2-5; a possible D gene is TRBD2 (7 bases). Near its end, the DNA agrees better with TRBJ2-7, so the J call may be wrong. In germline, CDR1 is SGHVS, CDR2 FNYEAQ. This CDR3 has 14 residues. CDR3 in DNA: TGTGTCAGCAGCTTAGGGGGGGAATCCTACGAGCAGTACTTC. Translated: CVSSLGGESYEQYF.

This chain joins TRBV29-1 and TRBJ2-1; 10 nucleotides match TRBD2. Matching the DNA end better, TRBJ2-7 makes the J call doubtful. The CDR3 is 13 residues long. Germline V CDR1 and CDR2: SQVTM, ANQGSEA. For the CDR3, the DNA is TGCAGCGTTGCTGGACTAGCGGCCTACGAGCAGTACTTC. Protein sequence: CSVAGLAAYEQYF.

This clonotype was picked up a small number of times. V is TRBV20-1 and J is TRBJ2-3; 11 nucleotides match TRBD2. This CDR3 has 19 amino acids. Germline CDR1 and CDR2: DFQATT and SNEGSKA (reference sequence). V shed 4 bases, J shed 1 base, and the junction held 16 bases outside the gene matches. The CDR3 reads CSATTSGRESWIGTDTQYF. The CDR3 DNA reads TGCAGTGCTACAACTAGCGGGAGAGAGAGTTGGATAGGCACAGATACGCAGTATTTT.

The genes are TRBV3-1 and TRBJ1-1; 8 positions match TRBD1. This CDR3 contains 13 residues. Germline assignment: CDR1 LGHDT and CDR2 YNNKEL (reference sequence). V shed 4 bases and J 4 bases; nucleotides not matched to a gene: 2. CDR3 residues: CASSRDRSTEAFF. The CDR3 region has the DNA TGTGCCAGCAGCCGGGACAGGAGCACTGAAGCTTTCTTT.